The TCR beta chain described here comes from a study of cytomegalovirus exposure and HLA in healthy donors. To note about this clone: Its antigen is currently unknown.

Notes on the study in general: The study listed under 200 cytomegalovirus-associated TCR beta chains. In vitro work confirmed that a few CMV-associated chains recognize CMV antigens. It was reported that the classifier diagnosed cytomegalovirus status with high specificity and sensitivity in both the original and validation cohorts.

The assay was immunoSEQ multiplex PCR, and TCRdb's table has in-frame clones only and misses some. Among some 330,000 clones listed, around 86% were seen once. Trimming removed 4 bases from V and 5 bases from J; junction bases left unmatched: 4. This CDR3 region has 13 residues. Germline V gene sequence: CDR1 SQVTM, CDR2 ANQGSEA. This rearrangement joins TRBV29-1 to TRBJ2-2; TRBD2 aligns across 7 bases. The source of this sequence is a woman under 30 in good health and CMV-seronegative. Sequencing was carried out using PBMCs. The CDR3 DNA sequence: TGCAGCGTTGGGACTAGTAGTACCGGGGAGCTGTTTTTT. This encodes CSVGTSSTGELFF.